This T cell receptor (beta chain) was identified during a study of blood T cell repertoires in COVID-19. About the research overall: Samples representing acute and convalescent COVID-19 were sourced from the United States, Italy and Spain. Sources were T cells, B-cell-depleted T cells, or PBMCs; the material itself was cDNA or gDNA.

In the study's own analysis: Reference gene primer amplification yielded estimated nucleated cell counts. The method was immunoSEQ multiplex PCR; TCRdb's version includes in-frame clones alone and lacks a portion of them. The V and J calls and the clone size are those of that table, but D and trimming were determined from the DNA. The profile shows around 110,000 clones, 82% of them singletons. This CDR3 has 16 amino acids. The germline V gene encodes CDR1 MGHRA and CDR2 YSYEKL. The junction had 7 bases not matched to a gene; V was cut back by 1 base and J by 5 bases. The receptor was derived from a woman between 65 and 79 years old with acute or convalescent COVID-19. Sequencing was performed on peripheral blood. The chain links TRBV4-1 to TRBJ2-1; 8 bases align to TRBD2. The CDR3 DNA reads TGCGCCAGCAGCCAAGGAGTAGGCGGGGGGCACAATGAGCAGTTCTTC. Translating gives CASSQGVGGGHNEQFF.